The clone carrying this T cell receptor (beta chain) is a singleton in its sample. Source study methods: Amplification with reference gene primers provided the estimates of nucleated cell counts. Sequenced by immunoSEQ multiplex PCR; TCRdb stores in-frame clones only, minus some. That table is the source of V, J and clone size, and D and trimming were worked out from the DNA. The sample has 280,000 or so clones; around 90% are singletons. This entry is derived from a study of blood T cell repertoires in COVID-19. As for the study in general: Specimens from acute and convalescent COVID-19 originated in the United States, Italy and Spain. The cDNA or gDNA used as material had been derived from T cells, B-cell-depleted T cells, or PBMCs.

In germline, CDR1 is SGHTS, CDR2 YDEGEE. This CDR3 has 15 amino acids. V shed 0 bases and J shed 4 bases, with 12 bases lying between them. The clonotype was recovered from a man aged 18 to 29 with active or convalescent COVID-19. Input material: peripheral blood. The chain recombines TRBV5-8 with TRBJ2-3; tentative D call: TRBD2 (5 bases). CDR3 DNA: TGTGCCAGCAGCTTGGTCGGGGTTTCCCCAGATACGCAGTATTTT. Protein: CASSLVGVSPDTQYF.